This T cell receptor beta chain derives from a study of cytomegalovirus exposure and HLA in healthy donors. Study-wide results and limits: Later analysis identified a missense DCLRE1C variant that was linked to TCR beta V- and J-gene trimming. Cytomegalovirus status was reportedly diagnosed by the classifier with high sensitivity and specificity. The only immune exposure information that was available was CMV serostatus.

The length of the CDR3 is 16 residues. V lost 0 bases to trimming and J lost 0 bases, with 9 bases between them. Germline V gives CDR1 LGHNA, CDR2 YSLEER. With respect to this clone: Its antigen is not identified.

With 60 Vbeta and 13 Jbeta primers, the PCR was carried out. Method: immunoSEQ multiplex PCR; TCRdb's copy keeps in-frame clones and lacks some. The sample has more than 150,000 clones; about 88% are singletons. What was sequenced was PBMCs. J is TRBJ2-1 and V is TRBV4-3; D perhaps matches TRBD2 (5 bases). This receptor was taken from a girl less than two years old in good health and CMV-seronegative. In DNA, the CDR3 is TGCGCCAGCAGCCAAGATTTACGGGGCTCCTACAATGAGCAGTTCTTC. Translated, it gives CASSQDLRGSYNEQFF.